This TCR beta chain derives from a study of Ad26.COV2.S vaccination and SARS-CoV-2 variants. The study, taken as a whole, reports: Vaccinated and placebo-treated recipients had similar non-spike TCR breadth.

In regard to this clone: Its antigen is not identified.

Libraries were prepared by immunoSEQ multiplex PCR; TCRdb keeps only in-frame clonotypes and omits some of them. Altogether about 680,000 clones are present, about 89% being singletons, with the ten largest covering about 1.5%. Described treatment: some 19 received Ad26.COV2.S at low or high dose, single or two shots; 5 received placebo; per-sample allocation not given. At day 63 after the first vaccine or placebo injection, samples were drawn. CDR3 length equals 13 residues. V lost 1 base, J lost 6 bases, and 1 base stayed unmatched. CDR1 SEHNR and CDR2 FQNEAQ come from the germline V gene (reference sequence).

This clonotype was obtained from a person aged 18-60 years who received the Ad26.COV2.S COVID-19 vaccine or a placebo. This sequence joins TRBV7-9 and TRBJ1-2, with TRBD1 matching over 8 bases. The specimen was peripheral blood, collected in a trial of Ad26.COV2.S vaccine versus placebo. The CDR3 loop reads CASSLDRGDGYTF. Written as DNA, the CDR3 is TGTGCCAGCAGCTTAGACAGGGGGGATGGCTACACCTTC.